The rows below give T cell receptor beta chains drawn from one sample of a study of blood T cell repertoires in COVID-19. Sequencing was performed with immunoSEQ multiplex PCR; in TCRdb, only in-frame clones are kept and a portion is missing. Of roughly 200,000 clones listed, 85% to 90% were seen once; the top ten hold roughly 10%. The sequencing sample was made of peripheral blood. The receptors shown here come from a woman aged 45-65 years with COVID-19, enrolled during active disease. Both conserved end residues are part of each CDR3. D genes are given only for firm matches. Not all rows give a size; the values are once, few, many and, for expanded clones, a class.

J gene,V gene,D gene,CDR3 length,clone size,CDR3 protein,CDR3 DNA
TRBJ2-3,TRBV6-1,-,17,-,CASSEASGWREGGTQYF,TGTGCCAGCAGTGAAGCATCTGGCTGGAGGGAAGGAGGTACGCAGTATTTT
TRBJ2-1,TRBV2,-,16,-,CASSTPAWSADNEQFF,TGTGCCAGCAGCACGCCAGCGTGGTCAGCAGACAATGAGCAGTTCTTC
TRBJ2-3,TRBV5-1,TRBD2,15,-,CASRGLAGGSDTQYF,TGCGCCAGCAGAGGACTAGCGGGGGGATCAGATACGCAGTATTTT
TRBJ1-4,TRBV30,-,18,-,CAWTPPDSDYATNEKLFF,TGTGCCTGGACCCCACCAGACAGCGATTATGCAACTAATGAAAAACTGTTTTTT
TRBJ2-1,TRBV9,-,14,-,CASREGPTYNEQFF,TGTGCCAGCAGGGAGGGGCCCACCTACAATGAGCAGTTCTTC
TRBJ1-5,TRBV5-6,-,13,-,CASSLGTDQPQHF,TGTGCCAGCAGCTTGGGGACAGATCAGCCCCAGCATTTT
TRBJ2-7,TRBV2,TRBD2,17,-,CASSYHIQRGSFYEQYF,TGTGCCAGCAGTTACCACATTCAGCGGGGGTCTTTCTACGAGCAGTACTTC
TRBJ2-1,TRBV19,TRBD2,16,-,CASSPLAGGPRDEQFF,TGTGCCAGTAGTCCGCTAGCGGGGGGCCCTAGGGATGAGCAGTTCTTC
TRBJ2-2,TRBV4-2,-,18,-,CASSQDWGDFLNTGELFF,TGTGCCAGCAGCCAAGATTGGGGGGACTTTCTGAACACCGGGGAGCTGTTTTTT
TRBJ2-1,TRBV3-1/TRBV3-2,TRBD1,15,-,CASSLDRDRGNEQFF,TGTGCCAGCAGCCTAGACCGGGACAGGGGCAATGAGCAGTTCTTC
TRBJ2-7,TRBV7-2,TRBD1,14,-,CASSQMGQGSEQYF,TGTGCCAGCAGCCAAATGGGACAGGGAAGCGAGCAGTACTTC
TRBJ1-5,TRBV28,TRBD1,15,once,CASSPDRVLNQPQHF,TGTGCCAGCAGCCCGGACAGGGTCCTCAATCAGCCCCAGCATTTT
TRBJ2-7,TRBV7-8,TRBD1,14,few,CASNDRGRTYEQYF,TGTGCCAGCAATGACAGGGGTAGAACCTACGAGCAGTACTTC
TRBJ1-2,TRBV5-4,TRBD1,14,-,CASSTGQGARGYTF,TGTGCCAGCAGCACTGGACAGGGGGCGCGGGGCTACACCTTC
TRBJ2-2,TRBV27,-,15,-,CANEVRVGNTGELFF,TGTGCGAACGAAGTCAGGGTTGGGAACACCGGGGAGCTGTTTTTT
TRBJ2-1,TRBV6-1,TRBD2,16,-,CASSERMGWGGNEQFF,TGTGCCAGCAGTGAAAGGATGGGGTGGGGAGGGAATGAGCAGTTCTTC
TRBJ1-2,TRBV4-2,TRBD1,17,few,CASSQAQGASKTYGYTF,TGTGCCAGCAGCCAAGCGCAGGGGGCCTCCAAGACCTATGGCTACACCTTC
TRBJ1-1,TRBV2,-,13,-,CASSGRTNTEAFF,TGTGCCAGCAGTGGCCGGACAAACACTGAAGCTTTCTTT
TRBJ1-2,TRBV25-1,-,13,-,CASSRGRDYGYTF,TGTGCCAGCAGTCGAGGCAGGGACTATGGCTACACCTTC
TRBJ1-2,TRBV28,TRBD1,14,-,CASSPDRDEYGYTF,TGTGCCAGCAGTCCGGACAGGGATGAGTATGGCTACACCTTC
TRBJ2-2,TRBV11-3,-,16,few,CASSLERGPPDGELFF,TGTGCCAGCAGCTTAGAACGGGGTCCCCCCGACGGGGAGCTGTTTTTT
TRBJ1-2,TRBV11-2,-,16,-,CASSLTQGRQPYGYTF,TGTGCCAGCAGCTTAACCCAGGGGCGCCAACCCTATGGCTACACCTTC
TRBJ2-3,TRBV5-1,TRBD2,14,-,CASSYGLAVDTQYF,TGCGCCAGCAGCTACGGACTAGCGGTAGATACGCAGTATTTT
TRBJ1-1,TRBV12-3/TRBV12-4,TRBD1,11,-,CASSPQGAAFF,TGTGCCAGCAGCCCTCAGGGGGCAGCTTTCTTT
TRBJ1-1,TRBV7-9,-,14,-,CASSLPGEGTEAFF,TGTGCCAGCAGCTTACCAGGGGAGGGGACTGAAGCTTTCTTT
TRBJ1-1,TRBV5-1,-,13,-,CASSFDIDTEAFF,TGCGCCAGCAGCTTTGACATCGACACTGAAGCTTTCTTT
TRBJ2-2,TRBV30,TRBD2,12,-,CAVERGTGELFF,TGTGCCGTCGAGCGGGGCACCGGGGAGCTGTTTTTT
TRBJ1-5,TRBV27,TRBD1,16,-,CASSLSRRGLAQPQHF,TGTGCCAGCAGTTTATCACGCAGGGGGCTAGCACAGCCCCAGCATTTT
TRBJ1-3,TRBV6-6,-,12,-,CASSLIGNTIYF,TGTGCCAGCAGTCTAATCGGAAACACCATATATTTT
TRBJ2-5,TRBV4-1,TRBD1,14,-,CASSQEGQGETQYF,TGCGCCAGCAGCCAAGAGGGACAGGGGGAGACCCAGTACTTC
TRBJ1-5,TRBV6-5,-,14,-,CASTYGTRNQPQHF,TGTGCCAGCACTTATGGGACACGTAATCAGCCCCAGCATTTT
TRBJ2-3,TRBV3-1/TRBV3-2,TRBD2,19,-,CASSQDKGTSGGVTDTQYF,TGTGCCAGCAGCCAAGATAAGGGGACTAGCGGGGGGGTCACAGATACGCAGTATTTT
TRBJ2-3,TRBV6-2/TRBV6-3,TRBD1,15,-,CASSYSRQGVDTQYF,TGTGCCAGCAGTTACTCTAGACAGGGGGTAGATACGCAGTATTTT
TRBJ2-1,TRBV4-3,-,13,-,CASSETTHNEQFF,TGCGCCAGCAGCGAAACAACCCACAATGAGCAGTTCTTC
TRBJ2-2,TRBV5-8,-,15,-,CASSRYRDIGGELFF,TGTGCCAGCAGCCGCTACCGGGATATTGGCGGGGAGCTGTTTTTT
TRBJ1-6,TRBV6-2/TRBV6-3,-,14,-,CASSLTGLNSPLHF,TGTGCCAGCAGCCTAACAGGGTTGAATTCACCCCTCCACTTT
TRBJ2-1,TRBV9,TRBD1,15,few,CASSLGQGIYNEQFF,TGTGCCAGCAGCCTTGGACAGGGCATATACAATGAGCAGTTCTTC
TRBJ1-3,TRBV28,-,12,-,CASRRERNTIYF,TGTGCCAGCAGGCGGGAGAGAAACACCATATATTTT
TRBJ1-2,TRBV5-1,TRBD1,13,-,CASSDGTGTGYTF,TGCGCCAGCAGCGACGGGACAGGGACGGGCTACACCTTC
TRBJ2-3,TRBV11-3,-,15,-,CASSPRRGHTDTQYF,TGTGCCAGCAGCCCCAGGAGGGGGCACACAGATACGCAGTATTTT
TRBJ1-6,TRBV15,TRBD1,13,-,CATSGGTDPPLHF,TGTGCCACCAGCGGTGGGACAGACCCACCCCTCCACTTT
TRBJ2-1,TRBV10-3,-,16,-,CAISNSLHDSYNEQFF,TGTGCCATCAGTAATAGCCTACACGATTCCTACAATGAGCAGTTCTTC
TRBJ2-5,TRBV28,TRBD2,14,-,CASSLIGAGGTQYF,TGTGCCAGCAGCCTGATCGGGGCGGGGGGGACCCAGTACTTC
TRBJ2-4,TRBV7-2,TRBD2,17,-,CASSLRLAGDAKNIQYF,TGTGCCAGCAGCTTGCGACTAGCGGGAGATGCCAAAAACATTCAGTACTTC
TRBJ2-5,TRBV2,-,14,-,CASSAGGRGETQYF,TGTGCCAGCAGTGCGGGGGGCCGAGGGGAGACCCAGTACTTC
TRBJ2-5,TRBV28,TRBD1,15,once,CASSLPGQGQKTQYF,TGTGCCAGCAGTTTACCGGGACAGGGACAAAAGACCCAGTACTTC
TRBJ1-2,TRBV9,TRBD1,13,-,CASSVLQGNGYTF,TGTGCCAGCAGCGTACTACAGGGGAATGGCTACACCTTC